These 28 T cell receptor beta chains were all obtained from the same sample, sequenced in a study of cytomegalovirus exposure and HLA in healthy donors. The PCR was carried out with 60 Vbeta primers and 13 Jbeta primers. Measured with immunoSEQ multiplex PCR; TCRdb has only the in-frame clones, and not every one. The table lists under 200,000 clones, less than 90% of them singletons. Sequencing input: PBMCs. The receptors derive from a woman aged 25 to 39 in good health and CMV-seronegative.

Points on this clone: At one boundary the junction diverges from the germline segment, which might be a read error. Other nucleotide sequences in the sample specify the same CDR3. V usage is TRBV6-5 and J usage is TRBJ2-2; maybe TRBD1 (6 bases). There are 14 residues in the CDR3. CDR1 and CDR2 from the germline V gene are MNHEY and SVGAGI. The CDR3 loop reads CASSKQGNTGELFF. Written as DNA, the CDR3 is TGCGCCAGCAGTAAACAGGGGAACACCGGGGAGCTGTTTTTT.

This clone was observed once. J is TRBJ2-2 and V is TRBV7-8; weak D call: TRBD2 (5 bases). This CDR3 comprises 14 residues. The V gene lost 1 base and the J gene lost 4 bases, with 7 bases spanning the gap. Germline V gene sequence: CDR1 SGHVS, CDR2 FQNEAQ. The CDR3: CASSLVAGTGELFF. CDR3 bases: TGTGCCAGCAGCTTAGTTGCGGGCACCGGGGAGCTGTTTTTT.

Regarding this clone: A read error may produce the germline difference seen at one junction end. This chain uses TRBV7-9 with TRBJ1-2; TRBD1 is a possible D gene (5 bases). Looked up from germline, CDR1 is SEHNR and CDR2 is FQNEAQ (reference sequence). The CDR3 loop spans 13 amino acids. CDR3 in amino acids: CSSTDWGDYGYTF. CDR3 nucleotides: TGTTCCAGCACCGACTGGGGCGACTATGGCTACACCTTC.

V is TRBV6-1 and J is TRBJ1-5, with D maybe TRBD1 (6 bases). In germline, CDR1 is MNHNS, CDR2 SASEGT. Trimming stripped 10 bases from V and 5 bases from J, with 21 bases between. The CDR3 length is 15 residues. This CDR3 reads CATPSGQGKDQPQHF. The CDR3 bases are TGTGCCACCCCCTCCGGGCAGGGGAAGGATCAGCCCCAGCATTTT.

The V call is TRBV7-9, the J call TRBJ2-7; 9 bases agree with TRBD2. From germline, CDR1 is SEHNR and CDR2 FQNEAQ (reference sequence). The CDR3 runs 14 residues. The V and J ends lost 2 bases and 6 bases, in that order; junction bases with no gene match: 5. The CDR3: CASSLNSGSSEQYF. In DNA, the CDR3 is TGTGCCAGCAGCTTAAATAGCGGGAGTAGCGAGCAGTACTTC.

V and J are TRBV27 and TRBJ2-7; maybe TRBD2 (5 bases). In germline, CDR1 is MNHEY, CDR2 SMNVEV (reference sequence). This CDR3 comprises 14 residues. V was clipped by 0 bases and J by 6 bases, with 12 bases between them. The CDR3 DNA follows: TGTGCCAGCAGTTTATCAGGACTCACTCGCGAGCAGTACTTC. Translation: CASSLSGLTREQYF.

The chain employs TRBV5-4 and TRBJ2-5; TRBD2 aligns across 12 bases. The J segment lost 4 bases and the V segment lost 3 bases, leaving 7 bases of the junction unmatched. The CDR3 has 16 residues. Germline CDR1 reads SGHNT; CDR2 reads YYREEE (reference sequence). In nucleotides, the CDR3 is TGTGCCAGCAGCTCCCATCTAGCGGGGGGGCGAGAGACCCAGTACTTC. This sequence encodes CASSSHLAGGRETQYF.

This sequence joins TRBV6-5 and TRBJ2-7, with TRBD2 matching 9 bases. V shed 7 bases and J 5 bases; nucleotides not matched to a gene: 9. CDR3 length equals 14 residues. CDR1 is MNHEY, CDR2 SVGAGI, per germline. The DNA for the CDR3 is TGTGCCAGCACCGCGGGAGGGGGGCGCGACGAGCAGTACTTC. Protein sequence: CASTAGGGRDEQYF.

CDR3 DNA sequence: TGTGCCAGCAGCTCGGACATTTATGGCTACACCTTC. Its protein product is CASSSDIYGYTF. V is TRBV7-9 and J is TRBJ1-2; possibly TRBD1 for D (5 bases). Trimming stripped 4 bases from V and 5 bases from J, with 8 bases between. The CDR3 extends over 12 amino acids. Per germline, CDR1 SEHNR and CDR2 FQNEAQ (reference sequence).

The chain joins TRBV7-2 to TRBJ1-4; tentatively, D is TRBD1 (5 bases). This CDR3 has 16 amino acids. Looked up from germline, CDR1 is SGHTA and CDR2 is FQGNSA. V lost 5 bases and J lost 4, with 17 bases in between. For the CDR3, the DNA is TGTGCCAGCAGCCGGATTGGGGCAGCCGTTAATGAAAAACTGTTTTTT. It specifies CASSRIGAAVNEKLFF.

The chain employs TRBV7-8 and TRBJ1-1, with a tentative D call TRBD1 (5 bases). Trimming cost V 1 base and J 4 bases, with 10 bases left between them. CDR3 size: 14 residues. The germline gives CDR1 SGHVS, CDR2 FQNEAQ. The DNA for the CDR3 is TGTGCCAGCAGCTTAGACGGGGGTGGCACTGAAGCTTTCTTT. The encoded protein is CASSLDGGGTEAFF.

V is TRBV7-6 and J is TRBJ1-2, with a tentative D call TRBD1 (5 bases). V was shortened by 5 bases and J by 7 bases, with 11 bases between the two germline ends. The length of the CDR3 is 12 residues. CDR1 and CDR2 (germline): SGHVS, FNYEAQ. The DNA of the CDR3 is TGTGCCAGCAGCACCGGCGGGGGTGGCTACACCTTC. Its protein is CASSTGGGGYTF.

This clone was counted once. The V gene is TRBV5-1, the J gene TRBJ2-1; 7 nucleotides match TRBD2. V shed 4 bases and J 8 bases; nucleotides not matched to a gene: 9. The CDR3 runs 14 residues. Germline CDR1 is SGHRS and CDR2 is YFSETQ. CDR3 region: CASSGREPADEQFF. The CDR3 DNA reads TGCGCCAGCAGCGGGCGGGAGCCGGCGGATGAGCAGTTCTTC.

The chain combines TRBV11-2 with TRBJ2-2; 15 bases line up with TRBD2. V gave up 6 bases and J gave up 6 bases; unmatched junction bases: 11. The germline V gene has CDR1 SGHAT and CDR2 FQNNGV. The CDR3 totals 18 residues. The CDR3 coding sequence is TGTGCCAGCAGTTTCCTGTGGACTAGCGGGAGGGGTGCCGGGGAGCTGTTTTTT. Translation: CASSFLWTSGRGAGELFF.

The rearrangement joins TRBV28 to TRBJ1-5; maybe TRBD1 (5 bases). V lost 2 bases and J lost 3, with 17 bases in between. Germline V gene data show CDR1 as MDHEN and CDR2 as SYDVKM. The length of the CDR3 is 17 residues. CDR3 nucleotide sequence: TGTGCCAGCAGTTTAAGGGCAATCCGGGGGTCCAATCAGCCCCAGCATTTT. Translated, it gives CASSLRAIRGSNQPQHF.

The chain carries TRBV5-1 and TRBJ2-1; 10 nucleotides align to TRBD1. Germline CDR1 is SGHRS and CDR2 is YFSETQ. The CDR3 has 16 amino acids. The J segment lost 8 bases and the V segment lost 0 bases, leaving 8 bases of the junction unmatched. As DNA, the CDR3 is TGCGCCAGCAGCTTGGGCCCGGGACAGGGGTTTCATGAGCAGTTCTTC. Its protein product is CASSLGPGQGFHEQFF.

The gene calls are TRBV15 and TRBJ1-2; 9 bases agree with TRBD1. The germline V gene has CDR1 LNHNV and CDR2 YYDKDF (reference sequence). This CDR3 has 15 amino acids. The V gene end was trimmed by 4 bases and the J gene end by 4 bases; junction bases not matched to a gene: 7. The CDR3 spells CATSIDRGTFYGYTF. The DNA of the CDR3 is TGTGCCACCAGCATCGACAGGGGGACCTTCTATGGCTACACCTTC.

Only one count was recorded for this clone. The rearrangement uses TRBV5-1 and TRBJ2-4; 7 bases match TRBD2. The germline gives CDR1 SGHRS, CDR2 YFSETQ. Trimming took 0 bases from V and 3 from J; bases not matched to a gene: 3. The CDR3 runs to 15 residues. The CDR3 reads CASSLDPGGKNIQYF. CDR3 DNA sequence: TGCGCCAGCAGCTTGGATCCGGGGGGCAAAAACATTCAGTACTTC.

V is TRBV7-3 and J is TRBJ2-3; perhaps TRBD1 as D (5 bases). This CDR3 is built from 18 residues. From germline, CDR1 is SGHTA and CDR2 FQGTGA. Trimming cost V 2 bases and J 1 base, with 19 bases left between them. CDR3 coding DNA: TGTGCCAGCAGCTTACAGGGCCAGTCCTACCAACGCACAGATACGCAGTATTTT. Protein: CASSLQGQSYQRTDTQYF.

This chain links TRBV11-2 with TRBJ2-7, with D perhaps matching TRBD1 (7 bases). This CDR3 is 12 amino acids long. V was clipped by 5 bases and J by 6 bases, with 11 bases between them. Looked up from germline, CDR1 is SGHAT and CDR2 is FQNNGV. CDR3 region: CASSPQGGEQYF. DNA of the CDR3: TGTGCCAGCAGCCCCCAGGGGGGCGAGCAGTACTTC.

The chain employs TRBV19 and TRBJ1-5, with 7 bases that match TRBD1. The V gene's germline CDR1 is LNHDA and CDR2 SQIVND (reference sequence). Trimming removed 6 bases from V and 6 bases from J; junction bases left unmatched: 5. This CDR3 spans 13 amino acids. The CDR3 region is CASRTQGIQPQHF. The CDR3 nucleotides are TGTGCCAGTAGGACACAGGGGATTCAGCCCCAGCATTTT.

The chain carries TRBV27 and TRBJ1-4; D ambiguous. This CDR3 spans 15 amino acids. V was cut by 6 bases and J by 0 bases, with 11 bases left in between. Germline V gene data show CDR1 as MNHEY and CDR2 as SMNVEV (reference sequence). The CDR3 coding sequence is TGTGCCAGCAGGGCTCTGCGGGCAACTAATGAAAAACTGTTTTTT. Translating it yields CASRALRATNEKLFF.

The rearrangement links TRBV6-6 to TRBJ1-5; TRBD1 agrees at 7 bases. The CDR3 consists of 14 residues. Germline lookup yields CDR1 MNHNY and CDR2 SVGAGI (reference sequence). J lost 4 bases, V lost 6 bases, and 6 bases had no gene match. CDR3 DNA sequence: TGTGCCAGCAGGCCGGGACAGCTTAATCAGCCCCAGCATTTT. Its protein is CASRPGQLNQPQHF.

V usage is TRBV29-1 and J usage is TRBJ1-6, with 7 bases that match TRBD1. Germline V gene sequence: CDR1 SQVTM, CDR2 ANQGSEA. The CDR3 runs to 13 residues. V shed 4 bases and J 8 bases; nucleotides not matched to a gene: 5. CDR3 protein: CSVGDSLYSPLHF. In nucleotides, the CDR3 is TGCAGCGTTGGGGACAGCCTTTATTCACCCCTCCACTTT.

In DNA form, the CDR3 reads TGTGCCAGCAGGCCGACAGGGACCTACGAGCAGTACTTC. As protein: CASRPTGTYEQYF. V usage is TRBV7-2 and J usage is TRBJ2-7, with 7 bases matching TRBD1. Germline lookup yields CDR1 SGHTA and CDR2 FQGNSA. The trim removed 6 bases at V and 2 bases at J, leaving 4 bases unmatched. The CDR3 is 13 amino acids.

V usage is TRBV7-9 and J usage is TRBJ2-7; possibly TRBD1 for D (7 bases). The CDR3 sequence is 13 residues long. The germline gives CDR1 SEHNR, CDR2 FQNEAQ (reference sequence). The V end lost 5 bases, the J end lost 6 bases, and 14 bases lay between the germline ends. The CDR3 region has the DNA TGTGCCAGCAGCCAGGGGGGAGTGGGCGAGCAGTACTTC. The encoded protein is CASSQGGVGEQYF.

V is TRBV19 and J is TRBJ1-1; 8 bases align to TRBD1. Germline values: CDR1 LNHDA, CDR2 SQIVND (reference sequence). The CDR3 has 14 residues. V shed 3 bases, J shed 6 bases, and the junction held 6 bases outside the gene matches. CDR3 sequence (DNA): TGTGCCAGTAGTATCAACAGGGGGAGGGCTGAAGCTTTCTTT. Residues: CASSINRGRAEAFF.

The chain links TRBV18 to TRBJ2-5; possibly TRBD2 for D (7 bases). V was shortened by 4 bases and J by 4 bases, with 19 bases between the two germline ends. This CDR3 spans 16 amino acids. The germline V gene has CDR1 KGHSH and CDR2 LQKENI. The CDR3 coding sequence is TGTGCCAGCTCACGGGGGGGCCAGACTCATATAGAGACCCAGTACTTC. Translation gives CASSRGGQTHIETQYF.